This entry concerns a single TCR beta chain. Its cognate antigen is unknown. V lost 2 bases and J lost 4, with 9 bases in between. The CDR3 consists of 13 residues. Looked up from germline, CDR1 is MNHEY and CDR2 is SVGAGI. The PCR ran on 60 Vbeta and 13 Jbeta primers. Produced via immunoSEQ multiplex PCR; TCRdb's table is partial and in-frame only. The sample includes 200,000 or so clones, 81% of them seen just once. This record comes from a study of cytomegalovirus exposure and HLA in healthy donors. Study overall: From donors who were HLA-typed, an early data release held approximately 84 million unique TCRs. Overall study findings and caveats: The authors judged a highly shared variant cluster likely a sequencing artifact.

Input material: PBMCs. This sequence was found in a man between 50 and 59 years old in good health and CMV-seronegative. J is TRBJ2-7 and V is TRBV6-5, with D unclear. Here the CDR3 DNA reads TGTGCCAGCAGTTACCCACGAGGATACGAGCAGTACTTC. Encoded protein: CASSYPRGYEQYF.